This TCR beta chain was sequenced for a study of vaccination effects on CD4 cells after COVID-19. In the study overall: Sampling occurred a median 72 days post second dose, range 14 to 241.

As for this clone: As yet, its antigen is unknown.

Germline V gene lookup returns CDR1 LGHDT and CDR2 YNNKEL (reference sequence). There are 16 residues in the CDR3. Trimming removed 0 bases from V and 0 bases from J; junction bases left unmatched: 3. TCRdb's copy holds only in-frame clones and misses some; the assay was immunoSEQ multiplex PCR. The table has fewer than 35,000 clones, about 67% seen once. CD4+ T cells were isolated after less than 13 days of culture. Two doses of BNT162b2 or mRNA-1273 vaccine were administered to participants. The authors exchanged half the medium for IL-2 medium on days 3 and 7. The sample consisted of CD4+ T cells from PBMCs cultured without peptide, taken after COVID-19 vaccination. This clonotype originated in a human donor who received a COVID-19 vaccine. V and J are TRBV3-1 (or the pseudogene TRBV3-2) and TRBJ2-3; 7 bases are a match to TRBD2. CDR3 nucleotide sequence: TGTGCCAGCAGCCAAGATGGAGCGGGAAGCACAGATACGCAGTATTTT. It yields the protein CASSQDGAGSTDTQYF.